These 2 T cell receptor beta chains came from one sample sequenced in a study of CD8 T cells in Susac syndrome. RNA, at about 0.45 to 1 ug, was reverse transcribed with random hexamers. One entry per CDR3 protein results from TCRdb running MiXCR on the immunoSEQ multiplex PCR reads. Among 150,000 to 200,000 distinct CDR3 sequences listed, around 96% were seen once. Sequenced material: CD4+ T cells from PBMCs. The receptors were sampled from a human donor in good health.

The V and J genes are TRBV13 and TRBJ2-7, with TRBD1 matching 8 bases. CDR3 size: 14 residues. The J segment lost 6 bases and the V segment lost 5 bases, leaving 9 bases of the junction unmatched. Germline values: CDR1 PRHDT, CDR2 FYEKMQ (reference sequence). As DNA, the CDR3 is TGTGCCAGCAGCATAACAGGGGGGTTCTTCGAGCAGTACTTC. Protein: CASSITGGFFEQYF.

CDR3 bases: TGTGCCTGGACTGGCAGGGTAGCTTTCTTT. The encoded protein is CAWTGRVAFF. The V and J genes are TRBV30 and TRBJ1-1, with TRBD1 as a possible D gene (5 bases). Per germline, CDR1 GTSNPN and CDR2 SVGIG (reference sequence). The CDR3 has 10 residues. The V and J ends lost 4 bases and 10 bases respectively, with 10 bases between them.